This T cell receptor (beta chain) was recorded in a study of identical twins. Study observations and caveats: Compared with unrelated sharing, twin-shared out-of-frame alpha sequences had more low-probability sequences. A lower insertion count was a feature of abundant cord blood beta clonotypes, with no such feature in memory repertoires.

With respect to this clonotype: Its antigen remains unidentified.

TCRdb processed the 5' RACE reads anew with MiXCR; each CDR3 protein has one entry. The sample has under 1 million distinct CDR3 sequences; around 12% are singletons. V shed 8 bases and J 7 bases; nucleotides not matched to a gene: 8. There are 13 residues in the CDR3. From germline, CDR1 is LNHDA and CDR2 SQIVND (reference sequence). Every donor was a healthy Caucasian. These data also formed part of another study, on yellow fever vaccine responses in identical twins.

The sample was PBMCs. This TCR came from a woman younger than 30 in good health. The rearrangement uses TRBV19 and TRBJ1-5; 7 bases align to TRBD1. CDR3 loop: CASATGRQQPQHF. The CDR3 nucleotides are TGTGCCAGTGCGACAGGGCGGCAGCAGCCCCAGCATTTT. The whole variable domain, filled in from reference TRBV19 and TRBJ1-5, reads DGGITQSPKYLFRKEGQNVTLSCEQNLNHDAMYWYRQDPGQGLRLIYYSQIVNDFQKGDIAEGYSVSREKKESFPLTVTSAQKNPTAFYLCASATGRQQPQHFGDGTRLSIL.